This T cell receptor beta chain comes out of a study of OX40 agonist ivuxolimab in advanced cancers. Study-level information: Patients received ivuxolimab, an agonistic anti-OX40 (CD134) antibody. From about 23 to 85 years was the age range, with a mean of roughly 64 years, and approximately 80% were male.

Findings and limits, study-wide: Partial responders at 0.1-3.0 mg/kg had among the lowest clonal expansion.

This clone was counted a few times. Antigen unknown. The CDR3 has 17 amino acids. Germline V lookup: CDR1 PRHDT, CDR2 FYEKMQ (reference sequence). V lost 0 bases and J 4 bases, leaving 15 bases between the germline ends. Produced via immunoSEQ multiplex PCR; TCRdb's table is partial and in-frame only. The data contain 31,000 or so clones, around nine tenths of them singletons. The clonotype was recovered from an adult with an advanced solid tumor such as melanoma, head and neck, liver or kidney cancer. The input for sequencing was CD4+ or CD8+ T cells sorted from blood, taken in a trial of the OX40 agonist ivuxolimab. The chain is built from TRBV13 and TRBJ2-2; D remains ambiguous. For the CDR3, the DNA is TGTGCCAGCAGCTTAGGCGGGTGGTTCTCGAGCACCGGGGAGCTGTTTTTT. Translated: CASSLGGWFSSTGELFF.